The 15 T cell receptor beta chains reported below all come from one sample, sequenced in a study of T cell responses to AZD1222 COVID-19 vaccine. Some clones are missing from TCRdb's copy, which holds only in-frame ones; the method was immunoSEQ multiplex PCR. The table records about 130,000 clones, about 92% of them present only once. Sequencing was performed on peripheral blood, taken on day 0 of AZD1222 vaccination. The receptors come from an adult in good health.

The rearrangement uses TRBV7-8 and TRBJ1-4, with 10 positions matching TRBD1. Germline values: CDR1 SGHVS, CDR2 FQNEAQ. The CDR3 is 16 amino acids. V shed 4 bases and J 5 bases; nucleotides not matched to a gene: 7. CDR3 bases: TGTGCCAGCAGCTCTTTCCTGGGACAGGGGAATGAAAAACTGTTTTTT. It encodes CASSSFLGQGNEKLFF.

V is TRBV7-2 and J is TRBJ2-3; D gene uncertain. The CDR3 runs 15 residues. V was cut by 3 bases and J by 2 bases, with 12 bases left in between. Germline CDR1 reads SGHTA; CDR2 reads FQGNSA. The CDR3 DNA is TGTGCCAGCAGCTTTGCAGCGCACTACACAGATACGCAGTATTTT. It yields the protein CASSFAAHYTDTQYF.

This clone was picked up one time. This rearrangement joins TRBV18 to TRBJ2-7; unclear D gene. The germline V gene encodes CDR1 KGHSH and CDR2 LQKENI. V lost 3 bases to trimming and J lost 8 bases, with 11 bases between them. The CDR3 totals 12 residues. CDR3 loop: CASSPDRIQQYF. The DNA for the CDR3 is TGTGCCAGCTCACCGGATCGTATCCAGCAGTACTTC.

The chain is built from TRBV5-4 and TRBJ2-1, with 9 bases lining up with TRBD1. This CDR3 region has 14 residues. Germline lookup yields CDR1 SGHNT and CDR2 YYREEE (reference sequence). The trim removed 4 bases at V and 5 bases at J, leaving 4 bases unmatched. The DNA of the CDR3 is TGTGCCAGCAGCCGCCGGGACAGGGACAATGAGCAGTTCTTC. Protein product: CASSRRDRDNEQFF.

The chain couples TRBV5-1 to TRBJ2-7; tentatively, D is TRBD2 (5 bases). The CDR3 runs 16 residues. Germline V lookup: CDR1 SGHRS, CDR2 YFSETQ. V gave up 4 bases and J gave up 2 bases, with 19 bases separating them. The CDR3 nucleotides read TGCGCCAGCAGCCCCTCAGGTGGGAGAAGTACCTACGAGCAGTACTTC. The encoded protein is CASSPSGGRSTYEQYF. Based on the CDR3 plus reference TRBV5-1 and TRBJ2-7, the full variable domain is KAGVTQTPRYLIKTRGQQVTLSCSPISGHRSVSWYQQTPGQGLQFLFEYFSETQRNKGNFPGRFSGRQFSNSRSEMNVSTLELGDSALYLCASSPSGGRSTYEQYFGPGTRLTVT.

The V and J genes are TRBV6-2 or TRBV6-3 and TRBJ2-3; the match to TRBD2 covers 8 bases. CDR3 length equals 14 residues. With 7 bases clipped from V and 5 bases from J, the junction kept 8 bases outside the gene matches. Per the germline V gene, CDR1 is MNHEY and CDR2 is SVGEGT. DNA of the CDR3: TGTGCCAGCACCCCACCCGGGGGGGGAGATACGCAGTATTTT. Its translation is CASTPPGGGDTQYF.

CDR3 loop: CASSLGQGYGYTF. The CDR3 DNA reads TGTGCCAGCAGCTTAGGACAGGGCTATGGCTACACCTTC. V is TRBV7-2 and J is TRBJ1-2; TRBD1 matches at 7 bases. The CDR3 runs 13 residues. The germline V gene has CDR1 SGHTA and CDR2 FQGNSA. V lost 1 base and J lost 4; bases outside the gene matches: 0.

This clone has a single count. The V call is TRBV28, the J call TRBJ2-7; 10 bases agree with TRBD1. The J segment lost 4 bases and the V segment lost 6 bases, leaving 6 bases of the junction unmatched. Germline V gives CDR1 MDHEN, CDR2 SYDVKM. The CDR3 covers 14 residues. CDR3 DNA: TGTGCCAGCAGACCCGGGACAGGGGTTTACGAGCAGTACTTC. It is translated as CASRPGTGVYEQYF.

The genes are TRBV4-2 and TRBJ1-2, with D tentatively TRBD1 (5 bases). The V gene's germline CDR1 is LGHNA and CDR2 YNFKEQ. The V end was cut by 0 bases, the J end by 3 bases, with 14 bases between. This CDR3 is 16 amino acids long. CDR3 in amino acids: CASSQDVEGRYYGYTF. Here the CDR3 DNA reads TGTGCCAGCAGCCAAGACGTAGAGGGACGGTACTATGGCTACACCTTC.

This chain uses TRBV3-1 (or the pseudogene TRBV3-2) with TRBJ2-2; 7 bases fit TRBD2. CDR3 size: 16 residues. Germline V gives CDR1 LGHDT, CDR2 YNNKEL (reference sequence). Trimming cost V 0 bases and J 4 bases; bases outside gene matches: 5. CDR3 sequence reads: CASSQDLGGSTGELFF. CDR3 in DNA: TGTGCCAGCAGCCAAGATCTGGGGGGGAGCACCGGGGAGCTGTTTTTT.

The chain carries TRBV14 and TRBJ1-1; D ambiguous. The CDR3 length is 13 residues. Germline V gene data show CDR1 as SGHDN and CDR2 as FVKESK. With 0 bases removed from V and 4 bases from J, the gap between germline ends came to 6 bases. Here the CDR3 DNA reads TGTGCCAGCAGCCAAGAGACATTCACTGAAGCTTTCTTT. It codes for CASSQETFTEAFF.

The V and J genes are TRBV24-1 and TRBJ1-1; no clear D. The CDR3 has 12 amino acids. CDR1 KGHDR and CDR2 SFDVKD come from the germline V gene. Trimming left V 7 bases short and J 5 bases short, with 10 bases between. CDR3: CATSNPGTEAFF. In DNA form, the CDR3 reads TGTGCCACCAGCAATCCGGGGACTGAAGCTTTCTTT.

The chain has TRBV7-2 and TRBJ1-5; D is unclear. This CDR3 contains 16 residues. Germline-derived CDR1 and CDR2 are SGHTA and FQGNSA. V was pared by 1 base and J by 5 bases, with 15 bases between. This CDR3 is CASSLGLPLRYQPQHF. The CDR3, as DNA: TGTGCCAGCAGCTTAGGACTGCCTCTACGGTATCAGCCCCAGCATTTT.

A few counts support this clone. The chain combines TRBV7-8 with TRBJ1-2; D is possibly TRBD1 (5 bases). Germline V CDR1 and CDR2: SGHVS, FQNEAQ. With 4 bases removed from V and 11 bases from J, the gap between germline ends came to 20 bases. The CDR3 contains 14 residues. The CDR3 DNA sequence: TGTGCCAGCAGCTCGACCGACGGGGGGGGTATTTACACCTTC. Translating gives CASSSTDGGGIYTF.

V gene TRBV2 combines with J gene TRBJ1-4; D call uncertain. The CDR3 is 12 amino acids. Germline lookup yields CDR1 SNHLY and CDR2 FYNNEI. The ends were cut back, 8 bases at V and 5 bases at J, with 9 bases in the middle. The CDR3 DNA reads TGTGCCAGCCTAGAAAGCAATGAAAAACTGTTTTTT. It codes for CASLESNEKLFF. The whole variable domain, filled in from reference TRBV2 and TRBJ1-4, reads EPEVTQTPSHQVTQMGQEVILRCVPISNHLYFYWYRQILGQKVEFLVSFYNNEISEKSEIFDDQFSVERPDGSNFTLKIRSTKLEDSAMYFCASLESNEKLFFGSGTQLSVL.